Presented here are 15 T cell receptor beta chains from one specimen sequenced in a study of blood T cell repertoires in COVID-19. Profiled with immunoSEQ multiplex PCR; TCRdb holds only in-frame clones, not every one. The sample lists 120,000 or so clones, just over 85% occurring once. Sequenced input: peripheral blood. The receptor source for this set is a man in his forties or fifties with acute or convalescent COVID-19.

The genes are TRBV5-8 and TRBJ1-1, with TRBD1 matching over 8 bases. V lost 3 bases and J lost 4; bases outside the gene matches: 8. CDR3 length equals 15 residues. Germline V gives CDR1 SGHTS, CDR2 YDEGEE. CDR3 DNA: TGTGCCAGCAGCTACCAACAGGGGGTAATCACTGAAGCTTTCTTT. As protein: CASSYQQGVITEAFF.

This rearrangement joins TRBV19 to TRBJ1-2; 9 bases match TRBD1. The V and J ends lost 5 bases and 5 bases, in that order; junction bases with no gene match: 6. The CDR3 totals 14 residues. CDR1 is LNHDA, CDR2 SQIVND, per germline (reference sequence). The CDR3 sequence: CASSSQTGGYGYTF. The DNA for the CDR3 is TGTGCCAGTAGTTCCCAGACAGGGGGGTATGGCTACACCTTC.

The chain joins TRBV7-8 to TRBJ2-5; 9 bases map to TRBD1. V shed 5 bases, J shed 6 bases, and the junction held 13 bases outside the gene matches. Germline CDR1 and CDR2: SGHVS and FQNEAQ. The CDR3 has 16 residues. The CDR3 loop is CASSTSTGGTLKTQYF. Written as DNA, the CDR3 is TGTGCCAGCAGCACGTCGACAGGGGGTACCCTAAAGACCCAGTACTTC. Drawing the rest from reference TRBV7-8 and TRBJ2-5, the complete variable domain is GAGVSQSPRYKVAKRGQDVALRCDPISGHVSLFWYQQALGQGPEFLTYFQNEAQLDKSGLPSDRFFAERPEGSVSTLKIQRTQQEDSAVYLCASSTSTGGTLKTQYFGPGTRLLVL.

The chain recombines TRBV29-1 with TRBJ1-1; D gene ambiguous. Trimming pared 8 bases from V and 1 base from J, leaving 11 bases between. CDR1 is SQVTM, CDR2 ANQGSEA, per germline. This CDR3 is built from 12 residues. CDR3 sequence (DNA): TGCAGCCCTATACGGGGGAACACTGAAGCTTTCTTT. It yields the protein CSPIRGNTEAFF.

The chain has TRBV7-6 and TRBJ2-5; D is possibly TRBD1 (5 bases). The CDR3 loop spans 13 amino acids. Germline CDR1 SGHVS, CDR2 FNYEAQ. V lost 5 bases, J lost 4 bases, and 11 bases lay in between. CDR3 DNA sequence: TGTGCCAGCAGCCCCCTTAGGGGAGAGACCCAGTACTTC. Its protein product is CASSPLRGETQYF.

This sequence joins TRBV14 and TRBJ2-6; 7 nucleotides match TRBD2. From germline, CDR1 is SGHDN and CDR2 FVKESK. This CDR3 is 17 amino acids long. V dropped 4 bases and J dropped 2; count of bases not matched to a gene: 8. The CDR3 nucleotides read TGTGCCAGCAGCCGAGCAGTGGGAGGGACTGGGGCCAACGTCCTGACTTTC. Protein: CASSRAVGGTGANVLTF.

J is TRBJ2-5 and V is TRBV3-1 (or the pseudogene TRBV3-2); 12 bases map to TRBD2. Germline CDR1 LGHDT, CDR2 YNNKEL (reference sequence). Trimming at V came to 1 base and at J to 5 bases, leaving 11 bases not matched to a gene. The CDR3 extends over 18 amino acids. This chain's CDR3 is CASSQAGLAGPTGETQYF. DNA of the CDR3: TGTGCCAGCAGCCAAGCCGGACTAGCGGGACCCACGGGGGAGACCCAGTACTTC.

V and J are TRBV19 and TRBJ1-2, with 12 bases lining up with TRBD1. The trim removed 7 bases at V and 8 bases at J, leaving 8 bases unmatched. In germline, CDR1 is LNHDA, CDR2 SQIVND (reference sequence). The CDR3 consists of 14 residues. The CDR3: CASMGQGALLGYTF. CDR3 sequence (DNA): TGTGCCAGTATGGGACAGGGGGCACTTCTCGGCTACACCTTC.

CDR3 nucleotides: TGTGCCAGCAGTAATAGCGGGGCCTACAATGAGCAGTTCTTC. Its protein product is CASSNSGAYNEQFF. This sequence joins TRBV6-5 and TRBJ2-1, with 8 bases fitting TRBD2. The CDR3 runs 14 residues. Germline V gene lookup returns CDR1 MNHEY and CDR2 SVGAGI. Trimming cost V 5 bases and J 2 bases; bases outside gene matches: 2.

V usage is TRBV4-1 and J usage is TRBJ1-1; D is undetermined. Looked up from germline, CDR1 is MGHRA and CDR2 is YSYEKL. The ends were cut back, 5 bases at V and 1 base at J, with 8 bases in the middle. This CDR3 is 13 amino acids long. The CDR3, as DNA: TGCGCCAGCAGCACCCGGGGGAACACTGAAGCTTTCTTT. Its protein is CASSTRGNTEAFF.

The rearrangement uses TRBV7-7 and TRBJ2-7; 9 bases line up with TRBD1. The CDR3 loop spans 15 amino acids. V was clipped by 5 bases and J by 0 bases; unmatched bases: 5. Germline V lookup: CDR1 SSHAT, CDR2 FNYEAQ (reference sequence). The CDR3 DNA reads as TGTGCCAGCAGCGAAGGGACAGGGAACTCCTACGAGCAGTACTTC. Its translation: CASSEGTGNSYEQYF. Full variable domain (rest looked up from reference TRBV7-7 and TRBJ2-7): GAGVSQSPRYKVTKRGQDVTLRCDPISSHATLYWYQQALGQGPEFLTYFNYEAQPDKSGLPSDRFSAERPEGSISTLTIQRTEQRDSAMYRCASSEGTGNSYEQYFGPGTRLTVT.

The chain has TRBV6-5 and TRBJ2-6; D is ambiguous. Trimming left V 4 bases short and J 0 bases short, with 7 bases between. This CDR3 region has 15 residues. Germline loops: CDR1 MNHEY, CDR2 SVGAGI. Here the CDR3 reads CASSSEYSGANVLTF. The DNA for the CDR3 is TGTGCCAGCAGTTCCGAGTACTCTGGGGCCAACGTCCTGACTTTC.

V usage is TRBV5-4 and J usage is TRBJ1-1, with 7 bases identical to TRBD1. There are 14 residues in the CDR3. CDR1 and CDR2 from the germline V gene are SGHNT and YYREEE (reference sequence). Unmatched junction bases numbered 7, after V lost 4 bases and J lost 4 bases. CDR3 residues: CASSPRQGGTEAFF. The CDR3 DNA is TGTGCCAGCAGCCCGAGACAGGGAGGCACTGAAGCTTTCTTT.

The genes are TRBV27 and TRBJ1-2, with no clear D. Germline assignment: CDR1 MNHEY and CDR2 SMNVEV (reference sequence). CDR3 length: 12 residues. V was pared by 6 bases and J by 4 bases, with 9 bases between. The CDR3 nucleotides are TGTGCCAGCAGGACCAGGTTCTATGGCTACACCTTC. This gives the protein CASRTRFYGYTF.

The chain links TRBV5-1 to TRBJ2-2; TRBD1 agrees at 7 bases. The CDR3 spans 15 residues. Trimming took 5 bases from V and 4 from J; bases not matched to a gene: 8. Germline CDR1 reads SGHRS; CDR2 reads YFSETQ. CDR3 nucleotides: TGCGCCAGCAGGGCAGGGGGACCTCGCACCGGGGAGCTGTTTTTT. Its translation is CASRAGGPRTGELFF.